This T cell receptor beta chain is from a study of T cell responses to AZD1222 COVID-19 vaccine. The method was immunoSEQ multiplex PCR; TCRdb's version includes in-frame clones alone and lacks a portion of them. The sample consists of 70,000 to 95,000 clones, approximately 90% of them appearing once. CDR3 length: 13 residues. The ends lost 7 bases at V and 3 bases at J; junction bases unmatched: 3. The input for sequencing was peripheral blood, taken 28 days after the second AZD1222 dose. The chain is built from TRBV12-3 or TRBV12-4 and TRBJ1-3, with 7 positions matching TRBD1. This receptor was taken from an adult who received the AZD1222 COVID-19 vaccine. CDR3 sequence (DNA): TGTGCCAGCACCCGGGACAGTGGAAACACCATATATTTT. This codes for CASTRDSGNTIYF.